The 6 T cell receptor beta chains presented below share a single source sample, sequenced in a study of blood T cell repertoires in COVID-19. This table comes from immunoSEQ multiplex PCR, and its TCRdb copy is limited to in-frame clones, with some not included. The table lists about 82,000 clones, roughly 78% of them singletons. Sequencing was performed on peripheral blood. All receptors derive from a man over 45 with active or convalescent COVID-19.

This chain connects TRBV24-1 to TRBJ2-1, with 11 bases identical to TRBD1. CDR1 and CDR2 from the germline V gene are KGHDR and SFDVKD. CDR3 size: 16 residues. J lost 5 bases, V lost 6 bases, and 8 bases had no gene match. CDR3 sequence: CATSYPRDRGNNEQFF. The CDR3 DNA reads as TGTGCCACCAGTTATCCACGGGACAGGGGGAACAATGAGCAGTTCTTC.

The chain links TRBV5-6 to TRBJ2-5; the match to TRBD1 covers 7 bases. The CDR3 consists of 13 residues. J was trimmed by 3 bases and V by 7 bases; bases with no gene match: 6. Looked up from germline, CDR1 is SGHDT and CDR2 is YYEEEE. The chain's CDR3 is CASVRQGKETQYF. Written as DNA, the CDR3 is TGTGCCAGCGTCCGACAGGGAAAAGAGACCCAGTACTTC.

The chain has TRBV19 and TRBJ1-5; TRBD1 agrees at 12 bases. Per germline, CDR1 LNHDA and CDR2 SQIVND (reference sequence). J lost 5 bases, V lost 7 bases, and 6 bases had no gene match. The CDR3 covers 15 residues. CDR3 sequence (DNA): TGTGCCAGTACCCGGGACAGGGGGCGGGATCAGCCCCAGCATTTT. It codes for CASTRDRGRDQPQHF.

The chain combines TRBV18 with TRBJ2-1; 11 bases are shared with TRBD2. This CDR3 is built from 13 residues. The germline CDR1 and CDR2 sequences are KGHSH and LQKENI. Losses at the gene ends were 2 bases for V and 10 bases for J; bases not matched to a gene: 1. The CDR3 here is CASSPLAGGEQFF. CDR3 DNA: TGTGCCAGCTCACCATTAGCGGGGGGGGAGCAGTTCTTC.

The chain employs TRBV28 and TRBJ1-2; tentative D call: TRBD1 (6 bases). The CDR3 covers 13 residues. Trimming took 6 bases from V and 8 from J, leaving 16 bases between them. Germline lookup yields CDR1 MDHEN and CDR2 SYDVKM. CDR3 loop: CASSPGGPQGYTF. The CDR3 DNA is TGTGCCAGCAGCCCGGGGGGGCCCCAGGGCTACACCTTC.

The gene calls are TRBV11-2 and TRBJ2-7, with 9 bases that match TRBD1. V shed 5 bases and J 2 bases; nucleotides not matched to a gene: 10. The CDR3 runs 16 residues. Per the germline V gene, CDR1 is SGHAT and CDR2 is FQNNGV. The DNA for the CDR3 is TGTGCCAGCAGCCCAATTCTAAGACAGGGGGCCTACGAGCAGTACTTC. Protein sequence: CASSPILRQGAYEQYF. Full variable domain (remainder filled in from reference TRBV11-2 and TRBJ2-7): EAGVAQSPRYKIIEKRQSVAFWCNPISGHATLYWYQQILGQGPKLLIQFQNNGVVDDSQLPKDRFSAERLKGVDSTLKIQPAKLEDSAVYLCASSPILRQGAYEQYFGPGTRLTVT.